This T cell receptor beta chain was identified during a study of response to subunit inactivated influenza vaccine. General study points: There was a suggestion from the authors that each seasonal influenza vaccination recruits few new T cells.

A note on this clonotype: Its antigen is unknown.

TCRdb ran MiXCR on the RT-PCR reads and lists one entry per CDR3 protein. The sample includes hundreds of thousands of distinct CDR3 sequences, more than 15% of them seen just once. The CDR3 length is 17 residues. V lost 6 bases and J lost 2; bases outside the gene matches: 6. The germline gives CDR1 KGHDR, CDR2 SFDVKD. This sequence originates from a man aged 50-60 years who received an inactivated influenza vaccine. The starting material was PBMCs from blood, obtained 11 to 12 days after vaccination. The chain is built from TRBV24-1 and TRBJ2-6; 10 bases line up with TRBD1. The CDR3 DNA sequence: TGTGCCACCAGTCAGACAGGGGGCCGGACTGGGGCCAACGTCCTGACTTTC. Its protein is CATSQTGGRTGANVLTF.